This TCR beta chain was recorded in a study of blood T cell repertoires in COVID-19. V was pared by 4 bases and J by 3 bases, with 4 bases of the junction left unmatched. Germline V gene data show CDR1 as LGHDT and CDR2 as YNNKEL (reference sequence). The CDR3 extends over 16 amino acids. In the authors' workflow: Amplification of reference gene primers provided the estimated nucleated cell counts. Only in-frame clones appear in the TCRdb table, and some are missing; sequencing was by immunoSEQ multiplex PCR. The D gene and trimming were derived from the DNA, and the V and J assignments and clone size from that table. Among over 350,000 clones listed, approximately 90% were seen once.

The receptor's source is a woman aged 25-40 years with active or convalescent COVID-19. The specimen sequenced was peripheral blood. The V call is TRBV3-1 (or the pseudogene TRBV3-2), the J call TRBJ2-3; 13 positions match TRBD2. CDR3 protein: CASSRVGLAGTDTQYF. The CDR3 DNA reads as TGTGCCAGCAGCCGGGTGGGACTAGCGGGAACAGATACGCAGTATTTT.